A single sample gave rise to the 16 T cell receptor beta chains below, sequenced in a study of blood T cell repertoires in COVID-19. Profiling relied on immunoSEQ multiplex PCR, and the TCRdb table lists in-frame clones only, not all of them. The data contain roughly 300,000 clones, roughly nine tenths of them singletons. Sequenced input: peripheral blood. The source of these receptors is a young man who had recovered from COVID-19.

The sample holds a few counts of this clone. The chain is built from TRBV19 and TRBJ2-3; 8 bases are shared with TRBD1. The CDR3 has 15 residues. The trim removed 6 bases at V and 6 bases at J, leaving 11 bases unmatched. Germline CDR1 reads LNHDA; CDR2 reads SQIVND (reference sequence). CDR3 in DNA: TGTGCCAGTAGCCGACGGACAGGGTTTGGGGATACGCAGTATTTT. Protein product: CASSRRTGFGDTQYF. The full variable domain, with the rest looked up from reference TRBV19 and TRBJ2-3, is DGGITQSPKYLFRKEGQNVTLSCEQNLNHDAMYWYRQDPGQGLRLIYYSQIVNDFQKGDIAEGYSVSREKKESFPLTVTSAQKNPTAFYLCASSRRTGFGDTQYFGPGTRLTVL.

This clone was picked up one time. The V and J genes are TRBV11-3 and TRBJ2-2, with 7 bases that match TRBD1. This CDR3 contains 14 residues. V was clipped by 3 bases and J by 5 bases; unmatched bases: 3. Germline values: CDR1 SGHNT, CDR2 YENEEA. CDR3 protein: CASSFEQGTGELFF. The CDR3 nucleotides read TGTGCCAGCAGCTTCGAACAGGGGACCGGGGAGCTGTTTTTT. The full variable domain, rest sourced from reference TRBV11-3 and TRBJ2-2, is EAGVVQSPRYKIIEKKQPVAFWCNPISGHNTLYWYLQNLGQGPELLIRYENEEAVDDSQLPKDRFSAERLKGVDSTLKIQPAELGDSAVYLCASSFEQGTGELFFGEGSRLTVL.

The V and J genes are TRBV19 and TRBJ1-1; D gene uncertain. With 1 base removed from V and 5 bases from J, the gap between germline ends came to 5 bases. In germline, CDR1 is LNHDA, CDR2 SQIVND (reference sequence). This CDR3 has 12 amino acids. The CDR3 here is CASSIGLTEAFF. The CDR3 DNA reads TGTGCCAGTAGTATAGGTCTGACTGAAGCTTTCTTT.

V is TRBV3-1 (or the pseudogene TRBV3-2) and J is TRBJ1-1; D ambiguous. From germline, CDR1 is LGHDT and CDR2 YNNKEL (reference sequence). The CDR3 covers 15 residues. Trimming cost V 0 bases and J 0 bases, with 8 bases left between them. CDR3: CASSQDEKMNTEAFF. The CDR3 DNA is TGTGCCAGCAGCCAAGATGAGAAAATGAACACTGAAGCTTTCTTT.

The chain is built from TRBV6-5 and TRBJ1-5; 8 bases match TRBD1. V was clipped by 4 bases and J by 7 bases; unmatched bases: 9. This CDR3 is 15 amino acids long. CDR1 and CDR2 from the germline V gene are MNHEY and SVGAGI. The CDR3 DNA is TGTGCCAGCAGTTCGCAGCCAGGGGGCATCCAGCCCCAGCATTTT. This encodes CASSSQPGGIQPQHF.

The genes are TRBV18 and TRBJ2-2, with 13 positions matching TRBD2. Losses at the gene ends were 5 bases for V and 0 bases for J; bases not matched to a gene: 12. This CDR3 region has 20 residues. Germline-derived CDR1 and CDR2 are KGHSH and LQKENI. CDR3 DNA sequence: TGTGCCAGCTCAACCACTGGGACTAGCGGGAATTACGCGAACACCGGGGAGCTGTTTTTT. It encodes CASSTTGTSGNYANTGELFF. The full variable domain, with the rest looked up from reference TRBV18 and TRBJ2-2, is NAGVMQNPRHLVRRRGQEARLRCSPMKGHSHVYWYRQLPEEGLKFMVYLQKENIIDESGMPKERFSAEFPKEGPSILRIQQVVRGDSAAYFCASSTTGTSGNYANTGELFFGEGSRLTVL.

V gene TRBV4-1 combines with J gene TRBJ1-1, with a weak D call TRBD1 (5 bases). Germline values: CDR1 MGHRA, CDR2 YSYEKL. Trimming cost V 1 base and J 0 bases, with 15 bases left between them. CDR3 length: 17 amino acids. As DNA, the CDR3 is TGCGCCAGCAGCCAAGTCCTGGGGGGAGGGATGAACACTGAAGCTTTCTTT. Translated, it gives CASSQVLGGGMNTEAFF.

The rearrangement links TRBV28 to TRBJ2-4, with 7 bases aligning to TRBD1. Trimming removed 4 bases from V and 4 bases from J; junction bases left unmatched: 13. This CDR3 is built from 17 residues. Germline CDR1 reads MDHEN; CDR2 reads SYDVKM. The CDR3 loop reads CASSSPASGQKKNIQYF. The CDR3 DNA follows: TGTGCCAGCAGTTCTCCTGCCTCGGGACAGAAGAAAAACATTCAGTACTTC.

The chain employs TRBV19 and TRBJ2-1, with TRBD2 identical over 13 bases. CDR3 length: 16 amino acids. Germline V gene sequence: CDR1 LNHDA, CDR2 SQIVND (reference sequence). Trimming removed 5 bases from V and 9 bases from J; junction bases left unmatched: 10. CDR3 DNA sequence: TGTGCCAGTAGTTTCTCAGGGACTAGCGGGATCCTTGAGCAGTTCTTC. Protein sequence: CASSFSGTSGILEQFF. The complete variable domain, with remaining parts taken from reference TRBV19 and TRBJ2-1, reads DGGITQSPKYLFRKEGQNVTLSCEQNLNHDAMYWYRQDPGQGLRLIYYSQIVNDFQKGDIAEGYSVSREKKESFPLTVTSAQKNPTAFYLCASSFSGTSGILEQFFGPGTRLTVL.

This rearrangement joins TRBV19 to TRBJ2-3; TRBD2 aligns across 8 bases. Looked up from germline, CDR1 is LNHDA and CDR2 is SQIVND (reference sequence). This CDR3 is 14 amino acids long. The ends lost 5 bases at V and 4 bases at J; junction bases unmatched: 5. CDR3 sequence (DNA): TGTGCCAGTAGTCTCCGGGAGGGGGCAGATACGCAGTATTTT. It codes for CASSLREGADTQYF.

This clone has a single count. For the CDR3, the DNA is TGTGCCACCAGCAGAGATCTGACAGGGAATGGCTACACCTTC. As protein: CATSRDLTGNGYTF. The chain employs TRBV15 and TRBJ1-2; 7 nucleotides match TRBD1. Germline CDR1 and CDR2: LNHNV and YYDKDF (reference sequence). J lost 6 bases, V lost 0 bases, and 4 bases had no gene match. The CDR3 has 14 amino acids.

J is TRBJ2-7 and V is TRBV7-9; 8 bases fit TRBD2. V dropped 5 bases and J dropped 5; count of bases not matched to a gene: 2. Germline V CDR1 and CDR2: SEHNR, FQNEAQ (reference sequence). CDR3 length: 12 residues. The CDR3 sequence: CASSGLADEQYF. The CDR3 DNA sequence: TGTGCCAGCAGCGGACTAGCTGACGAGCAGTACTTC.

The rearrangement joins TRBV18 to TRBJ1-4; 7 nucleotides line up with TRBD1. The V and J ends lost 6 bases and 8 bases, in that order; junction bases with no gene match: 9. From germline, CDR1 is KGHSH and CDR2 LQKENI. The CDR3 has 14 amino acids. The CDR3 sequence: CASSNRQGREKLFF. The CDR3 DNA reads as TGTGCCAGCTCGAACCGACAGGGAAGAGAAAAACTGTTTTTT.

The chain recombines TRBV7-9 with TRBJ2-7; 11 bases are a match to TRBD2. Trimming cost V 5 bases and J 5 bases; bases outside gene matches: 8. CDR1 SEHNR and CDR2 FQNEAQ come from the germline V gene (reference sequence). The CDR3 is 15 amino acids. CDR3 bases: TGTGCCAGCAGCCGCACTAGCGGGAGTACCCACGAGCAGTACTTC. Its protein product is CASSRTSGSTHEQYF.

The rearrangement links TRBV6-5 to TRBJ2-1, with 7 bases identical to TRBD2. The CDR3 consists of 15 residues. The germline CDR1 and CDR2 sequences are MNHEY and SVGAGI. With 7 bases clipped from V and 0 bases from J, the junction kept 6 bases outside the gene matches. The CDR3 nucleotides read TGTGCCAGCAATCCTAGCGGCGACTCCTACAATGAGCAGTTCTTC. It yields the protein CASNPSGDSYNEQFF.

V gene TRBV7-6 combines with J gene TRBJ2-1; D is possibly TRBD2 (6 bases). Germline V gene lookup returns CDR1 SGHVS and CDR2 FNYEAQ. The V and J ends lost 4 bases and 6 bases respectively, with 16 bases between them. This CDR3 has 15 residues. CDR3 region: CASSSPVEGSNEQFF. DNA of the CDR3: TGTGCCAGCAGCTCCCCGGTGGAGGGGAGCAATGAGCAGTTCTTC.